This T cell receptor (beta chain) was captured in a study of response to subunit inactivated influenza vaccine. Study results and caveats: Seasonal influenza vaccination, on each occasion, was suggested by the authors to recruit few new T cells.

One entry per CDR3 protein, called by TCRdb with MiXCR from the RT-PCR reads. There are under 800,000 distinct CDR3 sequences in the sample; 11% to 15% occur only once, and around 6.5% lies in the top ten. CDR3 length: 13 residues. Trimming cost V 4 bases and J 5 bases, with 11 bases left between them. Germline V CDR1 and CDR2: SEHNR, FQNEAQ (reference sequence). In its sample, this clonotype was seen once. Its cognate antigen is unknown. This receptor was identified in a man aged 45 to 65 who received an inactivated influenza vaccine. This sequence joins TRBV7-9 and TRBJ2-5; no clear D. The specimen comprised PBMCs from blood, sampled less than 15 days before vaccination. The CDR3 loop reads CASSSPSTETQYF. The CDR3, as DNA: TGTGCCAGCAGCTCCCCCAGTACGGAGACCCAGTACTTC.